Listed below are T cell receptor beta chains from one sample, sequenced in a study of human T cells and chemical hapten exposure. TCRdb passed the RACE reads through MiXCR, listing each CDR3 protein once. The sample holds 82,000 or so distinct CDR3 sequences, approximately 13% seen once. Material: whole blood, obtained in connection with sensitization to the hapten diphenylcyclopropenone (DPC). These receptors came from a woman aged 45-59 years with alopecia areata. Some clones in this sample may be carry-over from other donors' samples. CDR3s include the opening cysteine and the closing phenylalanine or tryptophan. A D gene is named only where the DNA matches it firmly. Size is stated for part of the rows, as once, few or many counts, or as a class when the clone is expanded.

cdr3_nt	cdr3_aa	clone_size	v_call	j_call	d_call	cdr3_length
TGCAGCGTTGAGAGAGGTGAAAAACTGTTTTTT	CSVERGEKLFF	few	TRBV29-1	TRBJ1-4	NA	11
TGTGCCAGCAGCGTTTTATCCGGGACAGGACACACCGGGGAGCTGTTTTTT	CASSVLSGTGHTGELFF	NA	TRBV9	TRBJ2-2	TRBD1	17
TGCAGAGCAGGGTCCTATGGCTACACCTTC	CRAGSYGYTF	NA	TRBV29-1	TRBJ1-2	NA	10
TGTGCCAGCAGCAAGGGGGCCACGGTCGCGTACACCTTC	CASSKGATVAYTF	NA	TRBV28	TRBJ1-2	TRBD1	13
TGTGCCAGCACGACAACCGGGACTAGCGTCGATACGCAGTATTTT	CASTTTGTSVDTQYF	few	TRBV5-4	TRBJ2-3	TRBD2	15
TGTGCCAGCAGTTATGGTCGCGGACCTGGGTCCTACGAGCAGTACTTC	CASSYGRGPGSYEQYF	NA	TRBV6-2/TRBV6-3	TRBJ2-7	NA	16
TGTGCCAGCAGCAGTCGCGGGACAAATCAAGAGACCCAGTACTTC	CASSSRGTNQETQYF	many	TRBV11-2	TRBJ2-5	NA	15
TGCGCCAGCAGCCCTACGGCTGCGGGAGTTGAGACCCAGTACTTC	CASSPTAAGVETQYF	NA	TRBV5-1	TRBJ2-5	TRBD2	15
TGCGCCAGCAGCTTGAAGTTTGCGGGAAGCACAGATACGCAGTATTTT	CASSLKFAGSTDTQYF	NA	TRBV5-1	TRBJ2-3	NA	16
TGTGCCAGCAGCTTGGGACCGGGACTAGCGGGAATAGGCACAGATACGCAGTATTTT	CASSLGPGLAGIGTDTQYF	few	TRBV5-4	TRBJ2-3	TRBD2	19
TGTGCCAGCGGACGAGGGACCTACGAGCAGTACTTC	CASGRGTYEQYF	many	TRBV6-2/TRBV6-3	TRBJ2-7	NA	12
TGCAGTGCTAGGCCCCCCGATGGGGGCTCCTACGAGCAGTACTTC	CSARPPDGGSYEQYF	NA	TRBV20-1	TRBJ2-7	NA	15
TGTGCCAGCAGCCAGGCTAGCACAGAGCAGTTCTTC	CASSQASTEQFF	NA	TRBV3-1	TRBJ2-1	NA	12
TGTGCCAGCTCCTTTTCACGGGGGGCAATCTCTGGAAACACCATATATTTT	CASSFSRGAISGNTIYF	few	TRBV5-5	TRBJ1-3	NA	17
TGCGCCAGCAGCTACCGACTAGCGGGAGACTACGAGCAGTACTTC	CASSYRLAGDYEQYF	few	TRBV5-1	TRBJ2-7	TRBD2	15
TGTGCCAGCACGGGACGGTCGAGGACCGGGGAGCTGTTTTTT	CASTGRSRTGELFF	NA	TRBV19	TRBJ2-2	NA	14
TGTGCCAGCAGTTTCGGGACAGGCGAATGGCCCCAGCATTTT	CASSFGTGEWPQHF	NA	TRBV27	TRBJ1-5	TRBD1	14
TGTGCCAGCAGTGGGACAGGGGGCTACACTGAAGCTTTCTTT	CASSGTGGYTEAFF	NA	TRBV12-3/TRBV12-4	TRBJ1-1	TRBD1	14
TGTGCCTGGAGTGTTTCGGACAGGAACGGTGAGCAGTTCTTC	CAWSVSDRNGEQFF	NA	TRBV30	TRBJ2-1	TRBD1	14
TGTGCCAGCAGTGTTCGGGACAGGGGGAACTATGGCTACACCTTC	CASSVRDRGNYGYTF	NA	TRBV2	TRBJ1-2	TRBD1	15
TGCAGCGTTGAAGGTAGCACAGATACGCAGTATTTT	CSVEGSTDTQYF	many	TRBV29-1	TRBJ2-3	NA	12
TGTGCCAGCAGTTTACAGCTCGGGACTTTGGGGTACAATGAGCAGTTCTTC	CASSLQLGTLGYNEQFF	NA	TRBV12-3/TRBV12-4	TRBJ2-1	NA	17
TGTGCCAGCAGTTCTTTGGGAGGGAGCAATCAGCCCCAGCATTTT	CASSSLGGSNQPQHF	NA	TRBV27	TRBJ1-5	NA	15
TGCAGTGCTATCCCCGGGACTAGCGCTACAGATACGCAGTATTTT	CSAIPGTSATDTQYF	few	TRBV20-1	TRBJ2-3	TRBD2	15
TGTGCCAGCGGGACTAGCGGGAACACAGATACGCAGTATTTT	CASGTSGNTDTQYF	many	TRBV7-9	TRBJ2-3	TRBD2	14
TGCAGTGCTAGAGATGATGCTCGGGCATTCGGGGAGCTGTTTTTT	CSARDDARAFGELFF	NA	TRBV20-1	TRBJ2-2	NA	15
TGTGCCAGCAGCTTCAAGGGTATTAACTATGGCTACACCTTC	CASSFKGINYGYTF	few	TRBV13	TRBJ1-2	NA	14
TGCGCCAGCAGAATCGGACTAGCGGGAGTAAATGAGCAGTTCTTC	CASRIGLAGVNEQFF	few	TRBV5-1	TRBJ2-1	TRBD2	15
TGCAGTGCTAGAGGAGGGACAAAGAACACTGAAGCTTTCTTT	CSARGGTKNTEAFF	few	TRBV20-1	TRBJ1-1	NA	14
TGTGCCAGCAGCTCAACTAGCGATTGGCCCTACGAGCAGTACTTC	CASSSTSDWPYEQYF	NA	TRBV5-5	TRBJ2-7	TRBD2	15
TGTGCCAGCAGGGGCGACAGGACAGGGACGAACACTGAAGCTTTCTTT	CASRGDRTGTNTEAFF	NA	TRBV6-6	TRBJ1-1	TRBD1	16
TGTGCCAGCAGATCAATGACTAGCGCCTACGAGCAGTACTTC	CASRSMTSAYEQYF	many	TRBV2	TRBJ2-7	TRBD2	14
TGCAGCGCCCGAACGGACAGCCAAGAGACCCAGTACTTC	CSARTDSQETQYF	NA	TRBV29-1	TRBJ2-5	NA	13
TGTGCCGGCTATTCGGGACCTAGATGGGAGACCCAGTACTTC	CAGYSGPRWETQYF	NA	TRBV30	TRBJ2-5	NA	14
TGTGCCAGCAGCGTGGGCGGGGGCGATCCAGCTTTCTTT	CASSVGGGDPAFF	NA	TRBV9	TRBJ1-1	NA	13
TGTGCCAGCAGCCAACAAGCGGGAGTACTTAATGAGCAGTTCTTC	CASSQQAGVLNEQFF	NA	TRBV3-1	TRBJ2-1	TRBD2	15
TGTGCCAGCAGCCAAGATCAGGGGGCAAGGAACTATGGCTACACCTTC	CASSQDQGARNYGYTF	NA	TRBV3-1	TRBJ1-2	TRBD1	16
TGTGCCTGGGGATGGACAGGGGGCAATCAGCCCCAGCATTTT	CAWGWTGGNQPQHF	few	TRBV30	TRBJ1-5	TRBD1	14